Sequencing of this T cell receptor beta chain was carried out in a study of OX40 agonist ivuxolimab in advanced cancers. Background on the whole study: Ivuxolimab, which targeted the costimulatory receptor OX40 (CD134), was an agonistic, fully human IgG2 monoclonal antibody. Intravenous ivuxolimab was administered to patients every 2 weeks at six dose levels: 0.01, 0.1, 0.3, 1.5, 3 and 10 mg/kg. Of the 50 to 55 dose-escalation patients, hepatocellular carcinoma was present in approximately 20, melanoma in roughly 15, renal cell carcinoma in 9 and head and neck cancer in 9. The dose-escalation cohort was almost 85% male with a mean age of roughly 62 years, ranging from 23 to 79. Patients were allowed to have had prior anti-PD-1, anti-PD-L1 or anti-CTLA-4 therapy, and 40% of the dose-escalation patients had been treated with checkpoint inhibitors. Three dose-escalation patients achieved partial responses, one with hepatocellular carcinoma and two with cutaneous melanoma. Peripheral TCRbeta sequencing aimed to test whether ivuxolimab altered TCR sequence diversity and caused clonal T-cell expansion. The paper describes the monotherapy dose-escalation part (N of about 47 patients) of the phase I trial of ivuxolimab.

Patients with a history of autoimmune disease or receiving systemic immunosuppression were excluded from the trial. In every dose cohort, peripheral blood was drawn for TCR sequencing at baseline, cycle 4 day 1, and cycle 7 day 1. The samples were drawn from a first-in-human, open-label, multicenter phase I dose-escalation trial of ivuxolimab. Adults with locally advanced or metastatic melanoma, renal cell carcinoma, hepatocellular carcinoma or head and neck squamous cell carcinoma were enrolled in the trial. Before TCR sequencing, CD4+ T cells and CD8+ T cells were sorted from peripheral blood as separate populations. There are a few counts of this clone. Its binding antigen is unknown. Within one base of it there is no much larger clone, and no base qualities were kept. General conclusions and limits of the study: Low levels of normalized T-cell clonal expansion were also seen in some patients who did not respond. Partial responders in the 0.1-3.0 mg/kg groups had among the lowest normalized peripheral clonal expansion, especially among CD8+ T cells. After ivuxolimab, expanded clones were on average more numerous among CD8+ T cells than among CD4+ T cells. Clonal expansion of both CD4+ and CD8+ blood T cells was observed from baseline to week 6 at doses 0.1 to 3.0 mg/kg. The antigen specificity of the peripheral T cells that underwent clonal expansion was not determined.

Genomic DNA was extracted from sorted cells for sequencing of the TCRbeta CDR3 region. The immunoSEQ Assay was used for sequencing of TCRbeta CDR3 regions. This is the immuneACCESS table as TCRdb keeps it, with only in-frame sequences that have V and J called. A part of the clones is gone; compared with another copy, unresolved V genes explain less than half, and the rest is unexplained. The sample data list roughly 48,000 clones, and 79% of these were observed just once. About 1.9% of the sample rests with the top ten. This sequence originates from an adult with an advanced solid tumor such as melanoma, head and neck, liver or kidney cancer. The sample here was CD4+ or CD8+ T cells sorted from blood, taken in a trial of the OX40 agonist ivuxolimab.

The CDR3 here reads CASSFLPMNTEAFF. In nucleotide form, the sequence is TGTGCCAGCAGCTTCCTACCAATGAACACTGAAGCTTTCTTT. This sequence uses TRBV7-9 and TRBJ1-1, with no reliable assignment of the D segment. In the germline V gene (reference sequence), CDR1 corresponds to SEHNR and CDR2 to FQNEAQ. Counted from cysteine to phenylalanine, this CDR3 has 14 amino acids. Just the 42-base CDR3 DNA is kept, in frame starting at base 1. The germline ends are 8 bases apart after V is trimmed by 3 bases and J by 0 bases.